The sequence of this TCR beta chain was determined in a study of blood T cell repertoires in COVID-19. Background on the study: Donors of Cohort 3 who recovered were those that had two negative PCRs, clearance, or symptom resolution.

Participants came from fewer than 25 US areas, aged about 18 to 90 years. The study assigned cohorts using participant-reported clinical history. Sequencing used immunoSEQ multiplex PCR; TCRdb keeps in-frame clones, though not all of them. The sample contains more than 120,000 clones, approximately 80% of which appear only once. The CDR3 is 16 residues long. V dropped 6 bases and J dropped 7; count of bases not matched to a gene: 12. The germline V gene has CDR1 SGHAT and CDR2 FQNNGV. The sequence came from a man aged 45-60 years in a cohort exposed to, infected with or recovered from COVID-19 (not recorded which). The rearrangement joins TRBV11-2 to TRBJ2-3; 11 bases match TRBD2. Sequencing input: PBMCs or T cells enriched from blood (not recorded which). The CDR3 loop is CASSLVGSGGANTQYF. The CDR3 nucleotides are TGTGCCAGCAGTTTGGTGGGTAGCGGGGGGGCGAATACGCAGTATTTT.